The text below deals with one T cell receptor (beta chain). The source of the sample is a study of blood T cell repertoires in COVID-19. In the study overall: The samples span acute and convalescent COVID-19 from the United States, Italy and Spain.

This CDR3 region has 15 residues. Trimming removed 4 bases from V and 2 bases from J, with 15 bases in between. The V gene's germline CDR1 is KGHSH and CDR2 LQKENI. Produced via immunoSEQ multiplex PCR; TCRdb's table is partial and in-frame only. The table shows about half a million clones, with 75% to 90% occurring only once. Material: peripheral blood. The chain employs TRBV18 and TRBJ2-7; TRBD2 is a possible D gene (5 bases). The source is a human donor in a cohort sampled during active COVID-19. The CDR3 reads CASSQDLTTTYEQYF. DNA of the CDR3: TGTGCCAGCTCACAAGATCTGACGACTACCTACGAGCAGTACTTC. Full variable domain (outside the CDR3, taken from reference TRBV18 and TRBJ2-7): NAGVMQNPRHLVRRRGQEARLRCSPMKGHSHVYWYRQLPEEGLKFMVYLQKENIIDESGMPKERFSAEFPKEGPSILRIQQVVRGDSAAYFCASSQDLTTTYEQYFGPGTRLTVT.